This T cell receptor (beta chain) is drawn from a study of shared clonotypes between healthy human individuals. CD45RO-negative, CCR7-selected cells formed the naive CD8 fraction, which excluded terminally differentiated effector memory CD45RA+ cells. The CDR3 length is 15 residues. V lost 0 bases and J 8 bases, leaving 16 bases between the germline ends. From germline, CDR1 is SEHNR and CDR2 FQNEAQ (reference sequence). TCRdb keeps only in-frame clones here, not all; method: immunoSEQ multiplex PCR. The sample has about 2.2 million clones, about 92% seen once; the top ten hold around 1.7%. Notes on the study in general: Large depth notwithstanding, sorted-subset sequencing proved incomplete by rarefaction. Naive subsets tended to show greater estimated richness than memory subsets.

As concerns this clone: Its matching antigen is unknown.

The chain employs TRBV7-9 and TRBJ1-2; D is unresolved. Sequenced: naive CD8+ T cells from PBMCs. The clonotype was recovered from a man aged 18 to 30 in good health. Some clones in this sample may be carry-over from other donors' samples. The CDR3 sequence is CASSLAPGVSQGYTF. As DNA, the CDR3 is TGTGCCAGCAGCTTAGCCCCCGGGGTTAGTCAAGGCTACACCTTC.